This T cell receptor beta chain appears in the sequencing data of a study of patients and donors after allogeneic stem cell transplantation. The ends lost 5 bases at V and 3 bases at J; junction bases unmatched: 6. The CDR3 extends over 15 amino acids. Germline CDR1 and CDR2: KGHSH and LQKENI. TCRdb analysed the RT-PCR reads with MiXCR anew, one entry per CDR3 protein. There are about 410,000 distinct CDR3 sequences in the sample; roughly 17% occur only once, and about 7% lies in the top ten. The gene calls are TRBV18 and TRBJ1-3; TRBD1 matches 8 bases. This sequence originates from a human donor who was either an allogeneic HSCT recipient or a stem cell or donor lymphocyte infusion donor (not recorded which). It is not recorded whose cells these are; they may come from a transplant donor. Material for sequencing was blood, either unsorted or a sorted T cell fraction (not recorded which). The CDR3 sequence is CASSTDRGGGNTIYF. The CDR3, as DNA: TGTGCCAGCTCAACTGACAGGGGTGGTGGAAACACCATATATTTT.